This T cell receptor beta chain was obtained from a study of blood T cell repertoires in COVID-19. V lost 4 bases, J lost 11 bases, and 22 bases lay in between. This CDR3 is built from 15 residues. Germline CDR1 and CDR2: SGHNT and YYREEE (reference sequence). The method was immunoSEQ multiplex PCR; TCRdb's version includes in-frame clones alone and lacks a portion of them. Of 50,000 or so clones in the sample, 90% were seen once. This chain joins TRBV5-4 and TRBJ2-1, with a tentative D call TRBD1 (6 bases). The sequencing input was peripheral blood. The sequence was obtained from a woman aged 80 or over with acute or convalescent COVID-19. Here the CDR3 reads CASSMKQGTSTKQFF. The CDR3 bases are TGTGCCAGCAGCATGAAACAGGGAACATCGACCAAGCAGTTCTTC.